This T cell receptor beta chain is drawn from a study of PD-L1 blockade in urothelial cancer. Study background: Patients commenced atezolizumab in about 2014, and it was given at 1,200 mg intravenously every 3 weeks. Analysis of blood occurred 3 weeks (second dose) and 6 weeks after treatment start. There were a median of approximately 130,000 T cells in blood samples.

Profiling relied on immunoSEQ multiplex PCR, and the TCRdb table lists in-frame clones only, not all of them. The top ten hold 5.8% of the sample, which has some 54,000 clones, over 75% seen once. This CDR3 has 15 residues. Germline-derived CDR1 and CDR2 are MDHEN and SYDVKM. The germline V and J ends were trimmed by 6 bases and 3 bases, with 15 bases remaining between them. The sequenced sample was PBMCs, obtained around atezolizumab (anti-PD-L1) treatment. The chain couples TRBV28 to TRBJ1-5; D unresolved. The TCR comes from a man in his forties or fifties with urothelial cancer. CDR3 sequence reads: CASRVTSAANQPQHF. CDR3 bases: TGTGCCAGCAGGGTAACAAGTGCGGCCAATCAGCCCCAGCATTTT.